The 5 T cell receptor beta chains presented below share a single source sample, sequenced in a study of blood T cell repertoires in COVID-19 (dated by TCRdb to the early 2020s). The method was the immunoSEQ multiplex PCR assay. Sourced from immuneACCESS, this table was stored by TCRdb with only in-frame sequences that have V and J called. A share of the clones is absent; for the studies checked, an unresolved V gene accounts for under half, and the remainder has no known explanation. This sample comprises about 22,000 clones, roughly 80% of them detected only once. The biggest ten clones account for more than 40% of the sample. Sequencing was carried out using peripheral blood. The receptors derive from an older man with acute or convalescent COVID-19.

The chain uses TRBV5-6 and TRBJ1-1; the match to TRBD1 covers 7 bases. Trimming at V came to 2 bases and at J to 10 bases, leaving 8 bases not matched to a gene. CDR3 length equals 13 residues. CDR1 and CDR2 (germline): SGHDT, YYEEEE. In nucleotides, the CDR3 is TGTGCCAGCAGCTTCGGAGGGGGCTTCGCAGCTTTCTTT. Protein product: CASSFGGGFAAFF.

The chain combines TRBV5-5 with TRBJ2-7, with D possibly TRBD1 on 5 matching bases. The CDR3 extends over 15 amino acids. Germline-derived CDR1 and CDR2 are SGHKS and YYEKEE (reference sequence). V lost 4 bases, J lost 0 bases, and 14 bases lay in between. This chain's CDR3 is CASSPLGDLSYEQYF. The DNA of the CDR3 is TGTGCCAGCAGCCCGCTAGGGGATCTCTCCTACGAGCAGTACTTC.

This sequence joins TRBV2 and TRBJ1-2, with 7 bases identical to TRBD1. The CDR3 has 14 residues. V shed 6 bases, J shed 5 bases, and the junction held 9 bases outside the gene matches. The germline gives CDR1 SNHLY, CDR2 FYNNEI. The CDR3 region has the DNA TGTGCCAGCAGGTCGCAACAGGGGACGTATGGCTACACCTTC. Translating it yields CASRSQQGTYGYTF.

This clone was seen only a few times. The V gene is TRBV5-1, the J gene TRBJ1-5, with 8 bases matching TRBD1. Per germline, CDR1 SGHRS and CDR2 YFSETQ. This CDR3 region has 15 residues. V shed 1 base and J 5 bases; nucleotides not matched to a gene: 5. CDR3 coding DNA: TGCGCCAGCAGCTTGTCAGGGGGCCGGGATCAGCCCCAGCATTTT. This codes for CASSLSGGRDQPQHF.

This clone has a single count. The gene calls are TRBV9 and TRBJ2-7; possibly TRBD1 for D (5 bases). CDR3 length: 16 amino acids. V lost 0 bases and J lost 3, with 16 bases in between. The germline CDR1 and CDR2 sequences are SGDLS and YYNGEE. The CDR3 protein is CASSVADPAGRYEQYF. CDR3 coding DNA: TGTGCCAGCAGCGTAGCTGATCCGGCAGGGCGCTACGAGCAGTACTTC.